These T cell receptor beta chains were read from a single sample in a study of human T cells and chemical hapten exposure. TCRdb redid the calling of the RACE reads with MiXCR, one entry per CDR3 protein. The top ten clones hold more than 1% of a sample with fewer than 300,000 distinct CDR3 sequences, over 7.5% of them seen once. The sequences come from whole blood, collected in connection with sensitization to the hapten diphenylcyclopropenone (DPC). The receptors stem from a man aged 18 to 29 with alopecia areata. Some clones in this sample may be carry-over from other donors' samples. The CDR3 runs from the conserved cysteine through the conserved F or W. The D gene is left open where the match is weak. Size is omitted from some rows. Given values are once, few, many or a class for expanded clones.

J gene	D gene	V gene	clone size	CDR3 protein	CDR3 DNA
TRBJ2-5	-	TRBV28	few	CASSLSTEGGFASETQYF	TGTGCCAGCAGTTTATCTACCGAAGGGGGGTTTGCATCCGAGACCCAGTACTTC
TRBJ1-1	-	TRBV5-1	-	CASSSDINTEAFF	TGCGCCAGCAGCTCTGACATTAACACTGAAGCTTTCTTT
TRBJ2-3	-	TRBV24-1	-	CATSDLPGRADTQYF	TGTGCCACCAGTGATTTGCCCGGGAGAGCAGATACGCAGTATTTT
TRBJ2-3	-	TRBV20-1	few	CSARVRGPGDRTDTQYF	TGCAGTGCTAGAGTCCGAGGGCCCGGCGACCGCACAGATACGCAGTATTTT
TRBJ1-2	TRBD1	TRBV6-2/TRBV6-3	-	CASSYSMDRGLYGYTF	TGTGCCAGCAGTTACTCGATGGACAGGGGTCTTTATGGCTACACCTTC
TRBJ2-7	-	TRBV10-3	-	CAISELSYEQYF	TGTGCCATCAGTGAACTGTCCTACGAGCAGTACTTC
TRBJ2-7	TRBD1	TRBV29-1	-	CSGLQTGGYEQYF	TGCAGCGGCCTACAAACAGGGGGCTACGAGCAGTACTTC
TRBJ1-6	TRBD1	TRBV6-2/TRBV6-3	-	CASSPQLQGTSYNSPLHF	TGTGCCAGCAGTCCCCAGCTACAGGGGACCTCCTATAATTCACCCCTCCACTTT
TRBJ2-7	-	TRBV29-1	few	CSVGYWREQYF	TGCAGCGTTGGATATTGGAGGGAGCAGTACTTC
TRBJ2-1	-	TRBV6-2/TRBV6-3	many	CASSYGRGPYNEQFF	TGTGCCAGCAGTTACGGGCGGGGGCCCTACAATGAGCAGTTCTTC
TRBJ2-5	-	TRBV6-5	many	CASRMSGPGGTQYF	TGTGCCAGCAGGATGAGCGGGCCAGGTGGGACCCAGTACTTC
TRBJ1-2	-	TRBV6-1	many	CASSERADPYYGYTF	TGTGCCAGCAGTGAACGCGCAGATCCCTACTATGGCTACACCTTC
TRBJ2-1	TRBD1	TRBV7-6	many	CASSTDRGSYNEQFF	TGTGCCAGCAGCACCGACAGGGGGTCTTACAATGAGCAGTTCTTC
TRBJ2-2	TRBD1	TRBV20-1	few	CSARPTGDYTGELFF	TGCAGTGCTAGACCGACAGGGGACTACACCGGGGAGCTGTTTTTT
TRBJ2-7	TRBD1	TRBV20-1	many	CSARGGQGREQYF	TGCAGTGCTAGAGGGGGACAGGGGCGGGAGCAGTACTTC
TRBJ2-1	TRBD2	TRBV4-2	few	CASSHFLGTRGYNEQFF	TGTGCCAGCAGCCATTTTCTTGGGACTAGGGGTTACAATGAGCAGTTCTTC
TRBJ1-1	TRBD1	TRBV7-9	many	CASSSNRGATEAFF	TGTGCCAGCAGCTCGAACAGGGGGGCCACTGAAGCTTTCTTT
TRBJ1-2	-	TRBV6-5	few	CASSYGRGIYGYTF	TGTGCCAGCAGTTACGGACGAGGTATCTATGGCTACACCTTC
TRBJ1-6	-	TRBV9	many	CASSVQGLSSYNSPLHF	TGTGCCAGCAGCGTACAAGGGTTGAGCTCCTATAATTCACCCCTCCACTTT
TRBJ1-2	TRBD1	TRBV12-3/TRBV12-4	-	CASSAQGKYGYTF	TGTGCCAGCAGCGCACAGGGGAAGTATGGCTACACCTTC
TRBJ2-5	-	TRBV5-1	-	CASSLVRGEETQYF	TGCGCCAGCAGCTTGGTCCGGGGAGAAGAGACCCAGTACTTC
TRBJ1-5	-	TRBV7-9	-	CASSPDSHQPQHF	TGTGCCAGCAGCCCGGACAGCCATCAGCCCCAGCATTTT
TRBJ1-5	-	TRBV20-1	many	CSAQTRTNQPQHF	TGCAGTGCCCAAACACGGACCAATCAGCCCCAGCATTTT
TRBJ1-1	-	TRBV7-9	many	CASSTRMGRMNTEAFF	TGTGCCAGCAGCACGCGAATGGGGAGAATGAACACTGAAGCTTTCTTT
TRBJ2-7	-	TRBV11-3	-	CASSPQEEQYF	TGTGCCAGCAGCCCGCAGGAGGAGCAGTACTTC
TRBJ2-1	-	TRBV20-1	-	CSAGGRKSYNEQFF	TGCAGTGCAGGGGGGCGTAAATCCTACAATGAGCAGTTCTTC
TRBJ2-3	TRBD2	TRBV2	few	CASSDASGATDTQYF	TGTGCCAGCAGTGATGCTAGCGGGGCAACAGATACGCAGTATTTT
TRBJ2-7	-	TRBV6-6	few	CASSSWGVISYEQYF	TGTGCCAGCAGTTCCTGGGGGGTTATATCCTACGAGCAGTACTTC
TRBJ1-1	-	TRBV5-1	few	CASSAFGGLETEAFF	TGCGCCAGCAGCGCGTTCGGAGGACTGGAGACTGAAGCTTTCTTT
TRBJ2-5	TRBD2	TRBV10-3	-	CAISPIPRGGQETQYF	TGTGCCATCAGTCCAATCCCCCGGGGGGGTCAAGAGACCCAGTACTTC
TRBJ1-5	TRBD1	TRBV27	-	CASSPRQGVGNQPQHF	TGTGCCAGCAGTCCCCGACAGGGCGTTGGCAATCAGCCCCAGCATTTT
TRBJ2-5	TRBD2	TRBV12-3/TRBV12-4	-	CASSVDLRGKETQYF	TGTGCCAGCAGTGTTGACTTGCGGGGGAAGGAGACCCAGTACTTC
TRBJ1-5	TRBD1	TRBV20-1	few	CSASGTGFQPQHF	TGCAGTGCCTCCGGGACAGGGTTTCAGCCCCAGCATTTT
TRBJ2-6	TRBD1	TRBV12-3/TRBV12-4	few	CASRKTGAGANVLTF	TGTGCCAGCAGAAAGACAGGGGCTGGGGCCAACGTCCTGACTTTC
TRBJ1-6	-	TRBV11-2	-	CASSLGWGDSPLHF	TGTGCCAGCAGCTTAGGGTGGGGGGATTCACCCCTCCACTTT
TRBJ2-1	-	TRBV7-2	many	CASSAAPAGSTYNEQFF	TGTGCCAGCAGCGCCGCCCCTGCCGGGAGTACCTACAATGAGCAGTTCTTC
TRBJ1-5	-	TRBV4-1	few	CASSQAQGQPQHF	TGCGCCAGCAGCCAAGCCCAGGGTCAGCCCCAGCATTTT
TRBJ2-5	-	TRBV11-1	-	CASSKDSQETQYF	TGTGCCAGCAGCAAGGACAGTCAAGAGACCCAGTACTTC
TRBJ1-2	-	TRBV11-1	many	CASSSDYNYGYTF	TGTGCCAGCAGCTCCGATTATAACTATGGCTACACCTTC
TRBJ2-1	TRBD2	TRBV9	-	CASSERLAGTNEQFF	TGTGCCAGCAGCGAGCGACTAGCGGGAACTAATGAGCAGTTCTTC
TRBJ1-6	TRBD1	TRBV7-2	-	CASSLSNLEDRSSYNSPLHF	TGTGCCAGCAGCTTAAGTAATTTGGAGGACAGGAGCTCCTATAATTCACCCCTCCACTTT
TRBJ1-5	-	TRBV6-6	few	CASSYAGPGNQPQHF	TGTGCCAGCAGTTACGCAGGGCCCGGCAATCAGCCCCAGCATTTT
TRBJ1-1	-	TRBV20-1	many	CSARALILGNSRGGEAFF	TGCAGTGCTAGAGCTCTAATTCTGGGGAACAGCAGGGGAGGTGAAGCTTTCTTT
TRBJ2-7	TRBD1	TRBV6-2/TRBV6-3	few	CASSYSGQESEQYF	TGTGCCAGCAGTTACTCAGGACAGGAGTCCGAGCAGTACTTC
TRBJ2-1	-	TRBV7-7	-	CASARGSSYNEQFF	TGTGCCAGCGCAAGGGGGTCAAGCTACAATGAGCAGTTCTTC
TRBJ2-5	-	TRBV7-9	-	CASSSFGAAEETQYF	TGTGCCAGCAGCTCATTTGGGGCGGCAGAAGAGACCCAGTACTTC
TRBJ2-7	-	TRBV29-1	-	CSVLSPDLRPEQYF	TGCAGCGTTCTAAGCCCGGACTTAAGGCCCGAGCAGTACTTC
TRBJ2-1	TRBD2	TRBV29-1	-	CSVEYGRETYNEQFF	TGCAGCGTTGAATACGGGAGGGAAACCTACAATGAGCAGTTCTTC